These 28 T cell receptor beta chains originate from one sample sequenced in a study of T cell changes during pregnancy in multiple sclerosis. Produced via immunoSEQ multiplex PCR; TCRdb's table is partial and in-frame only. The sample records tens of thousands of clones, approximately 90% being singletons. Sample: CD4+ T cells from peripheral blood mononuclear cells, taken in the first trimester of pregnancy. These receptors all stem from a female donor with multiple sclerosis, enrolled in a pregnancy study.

The CDR3 here is CASSYSGTAAGTEAFF. The CDR3 bases are TGTGCCAGCAGTTACTCCGGGACAGCGGCGGGCACTGAAGCTTTCTTT. The gene calls are TRBV6-5 and TRBJ1-1, with 7 bases aligning to TRBD1. The CDR3 is 16 residues long. V gave up 0 bases and J gave up 4 bases; unmatched junction bases: 8. CDR1 and CDR2 from the germline V gene are MNHEY and SVGAGI.

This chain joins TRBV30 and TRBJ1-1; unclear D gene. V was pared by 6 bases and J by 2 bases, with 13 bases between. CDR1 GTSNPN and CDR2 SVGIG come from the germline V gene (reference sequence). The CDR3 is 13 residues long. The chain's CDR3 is CACPRTANTEAFF. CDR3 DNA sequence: TGTGCCTGTCCGAGGACTGCCAACACTGAAGCTTTCTTT.

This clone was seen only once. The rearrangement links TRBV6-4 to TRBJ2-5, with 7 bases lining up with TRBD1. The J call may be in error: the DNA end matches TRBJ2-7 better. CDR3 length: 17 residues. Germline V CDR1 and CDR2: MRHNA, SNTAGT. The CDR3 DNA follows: TGTGCCAGCAGACCTTCCCCCCTAGACAGGGTCACCTACGAGCAGTACTTC. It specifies CASRPSPLDRVTYEQYF.

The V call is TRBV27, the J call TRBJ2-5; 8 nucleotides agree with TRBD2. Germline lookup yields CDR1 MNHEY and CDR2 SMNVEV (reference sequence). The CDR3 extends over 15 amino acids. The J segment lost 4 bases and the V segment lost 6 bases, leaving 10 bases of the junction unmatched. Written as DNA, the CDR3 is TGTGCCAGCAGACCCGGGGGGGGGCGGGGAGAGACCCAGTACTTC. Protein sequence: CASRPGGGRGETQYF.

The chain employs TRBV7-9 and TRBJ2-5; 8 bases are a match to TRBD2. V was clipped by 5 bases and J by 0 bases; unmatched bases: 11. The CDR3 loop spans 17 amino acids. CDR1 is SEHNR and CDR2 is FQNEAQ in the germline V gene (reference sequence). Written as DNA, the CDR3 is TGTGCCAGCAGCCATACCCGCGCGGGGGGTTACCAAGAGACCCAGTACTTC. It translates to CASSHTRAGGYQETQYF. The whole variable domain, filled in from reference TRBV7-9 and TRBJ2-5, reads DTGVSQNPRHKITKRGQNVTFRCDPISEHNRLYWYRQTLGQGPEFLTYFQNEAQLEKSRLLSDRFSAERPKGSFSTLEIQRTEQGDSAMYLCASSHTRAGGYQETQYFGPGTRLLVL.

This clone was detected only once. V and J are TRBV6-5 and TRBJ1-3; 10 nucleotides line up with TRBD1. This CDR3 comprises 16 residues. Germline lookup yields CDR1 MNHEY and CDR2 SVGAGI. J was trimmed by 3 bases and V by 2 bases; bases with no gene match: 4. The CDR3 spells CASSYLTGGGGNTIYF. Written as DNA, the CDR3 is TGTGCCAGCAGTTACCTGACAGGGGGCGGTGGAAACACCATATATTTT.

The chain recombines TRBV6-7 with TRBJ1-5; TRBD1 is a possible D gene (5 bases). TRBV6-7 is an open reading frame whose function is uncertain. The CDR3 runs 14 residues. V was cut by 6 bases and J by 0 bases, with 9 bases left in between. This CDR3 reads CASRAGSSNQPQHF. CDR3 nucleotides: TGTGCCAGCAGAGCAGGGTCTAGCAATCAGCCCCAGCATTTT.

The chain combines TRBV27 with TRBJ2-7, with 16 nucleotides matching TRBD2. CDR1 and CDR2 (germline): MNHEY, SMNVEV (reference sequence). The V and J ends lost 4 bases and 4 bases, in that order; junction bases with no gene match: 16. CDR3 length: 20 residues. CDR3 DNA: TGTGCCAGCAGTTCACAACCGGGACTAGCGGGAGGGCTGGCATTATACGAGCAGTACTTC. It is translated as CASSSQPGLAGGLALYEQYF.

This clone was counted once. The CDR3: CASGLLGQGAYTGELFF. The CDR3 region has the DNA TGTGCTAGTGGTTTGCTAGGACAGGGGGCTTACACCGGGGAGCTGTTTTTT. The chain couples TRBV12-5 to TRBJ2-2; 11 bases map to TRBD1. This CDR3 spans 17 amino acids. Germline lookup yields CDR1 LGHNT and CDR2 FRNRAP. After removal of 2 bases from V and 3 bases from J, the junction contained 5 bases not matched to a gene.

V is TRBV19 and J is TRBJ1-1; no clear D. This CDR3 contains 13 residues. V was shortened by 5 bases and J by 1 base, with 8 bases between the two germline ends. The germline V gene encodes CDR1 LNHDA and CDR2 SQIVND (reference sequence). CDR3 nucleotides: TGTGCCAGTAGTGTGAACAGGAACACTGAAGCTTTCTTT. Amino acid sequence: CASSVNRNTEAFF. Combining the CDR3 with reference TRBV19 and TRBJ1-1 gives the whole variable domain DGGITQSPKYLFRKEGQNVTLSCEQNLNHDAMYWYRQDPGQGLRLIYYSQIVNDFQKGDIAEGYSVSREKKESFPLTVTSAQKNPTAFYLCASSVNRNTEAFFGQGTRLTVV.

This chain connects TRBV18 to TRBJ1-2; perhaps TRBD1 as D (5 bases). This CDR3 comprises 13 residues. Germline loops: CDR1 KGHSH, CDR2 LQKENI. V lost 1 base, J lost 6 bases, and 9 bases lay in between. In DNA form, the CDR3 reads TGTGCCAGCTCACCACTAGACAGCCATGGCTACACCTTC. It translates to CASSPLDSHGYTF.

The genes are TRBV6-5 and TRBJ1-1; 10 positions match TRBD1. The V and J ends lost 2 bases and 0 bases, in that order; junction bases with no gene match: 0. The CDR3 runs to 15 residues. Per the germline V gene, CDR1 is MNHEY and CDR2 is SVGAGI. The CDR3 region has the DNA TGTGCCAGCAGTTACGGGACAGGGGTGAACACTGAAGCTTTCTTT. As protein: CASSYGTGVNTEAFF.

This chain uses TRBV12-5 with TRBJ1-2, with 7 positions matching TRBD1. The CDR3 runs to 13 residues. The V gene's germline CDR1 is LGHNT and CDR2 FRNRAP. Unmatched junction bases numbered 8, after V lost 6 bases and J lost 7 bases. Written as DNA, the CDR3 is TGTGCTAGTGGAATAACAGGGGCAGGTGGCTACACCTTC. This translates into CASGITGAGGYTF.

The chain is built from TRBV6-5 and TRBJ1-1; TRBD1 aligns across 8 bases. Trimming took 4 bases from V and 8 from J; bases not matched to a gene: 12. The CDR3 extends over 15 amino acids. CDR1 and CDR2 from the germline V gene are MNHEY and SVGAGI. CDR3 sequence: CASSSSGGPGPEAFF. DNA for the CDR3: TGTGCCAGCAGTTCATCAGGGGGCCCCGGTCCCGAAGCTTTCTTT.

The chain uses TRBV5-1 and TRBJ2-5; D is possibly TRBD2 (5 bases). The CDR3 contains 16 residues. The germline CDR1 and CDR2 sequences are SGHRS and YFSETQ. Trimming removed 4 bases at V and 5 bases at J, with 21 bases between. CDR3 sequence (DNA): TGCGCCAGCAGCCCGACTATTCAAAGAGGTGGTGAGACCCAGTACTTC. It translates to CASSPTIQRGGETQYF.

As DNA, the CDR3 is TGTGCCAGCAGGAGGGACAGGGGTAACACAGATACGCAGTATTTT. It yields the protein CASRRDRGNTDTQYF. This chain connects TRBV27 to TRBJ2-3; TRBD1 matches 10 bases. Germline trimming cut 6 bases from V and 2 bases from J; bases unmatched to any gene: 5. There are 15 residues in the CDR3. Germline V gene data show CDR1 as MNHEY and CDR2 as SMNVEV (reference sequence).

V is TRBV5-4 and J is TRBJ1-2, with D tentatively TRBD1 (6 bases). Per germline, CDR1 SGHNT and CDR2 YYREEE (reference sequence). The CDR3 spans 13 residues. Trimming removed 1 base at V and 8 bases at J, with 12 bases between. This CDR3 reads CASSLQGLSGYTF. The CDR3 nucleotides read TGTGCCAGCAGCTTGCAGGGGTTGAGCGGCTACACCTTC.

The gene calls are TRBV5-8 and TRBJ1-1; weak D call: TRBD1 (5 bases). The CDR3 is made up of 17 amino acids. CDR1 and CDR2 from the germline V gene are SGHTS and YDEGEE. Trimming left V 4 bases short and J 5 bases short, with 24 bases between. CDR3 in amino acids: CASSLFRRGVSGTEAFF. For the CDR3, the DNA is TGTGCCAGCAGCCTATTCCGTCGGGGGGTAAGCGGAACTGAAGCTTTCTTT.

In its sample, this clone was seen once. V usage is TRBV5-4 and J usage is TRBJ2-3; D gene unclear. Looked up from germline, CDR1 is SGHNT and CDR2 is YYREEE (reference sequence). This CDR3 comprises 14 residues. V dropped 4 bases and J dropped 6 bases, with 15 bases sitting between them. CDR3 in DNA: TGTGCCAGCAGCCGATGGAATCCCAGGGATACGCAGTATTTT. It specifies CASSRWNPRDTQYF.

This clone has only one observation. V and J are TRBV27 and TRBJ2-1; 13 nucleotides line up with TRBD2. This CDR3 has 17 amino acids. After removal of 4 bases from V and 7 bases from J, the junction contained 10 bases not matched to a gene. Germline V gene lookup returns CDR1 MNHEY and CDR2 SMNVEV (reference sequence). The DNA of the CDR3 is TGTGCCAGCAGTTCCATTACTAGCGGGAGGGCCGGTAATGAGCAGTTCTTC. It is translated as CASSSITSGRAGNEQFF.

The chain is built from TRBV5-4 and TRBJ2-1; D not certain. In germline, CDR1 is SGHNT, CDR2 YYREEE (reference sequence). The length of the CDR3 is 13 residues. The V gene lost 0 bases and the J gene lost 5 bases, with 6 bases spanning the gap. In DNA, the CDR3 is TGTGCCAGCAGCTTGGAACAAAACAATGAGCAGTTCTTC. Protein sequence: CASSLEQNNEQFF.

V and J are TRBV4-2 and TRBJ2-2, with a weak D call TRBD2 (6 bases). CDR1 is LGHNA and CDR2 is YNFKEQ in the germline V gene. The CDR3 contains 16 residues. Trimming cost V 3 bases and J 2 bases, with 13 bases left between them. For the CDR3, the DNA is TGTGCCAGCAGCCAGTCGGGGGTAGTAAACACCGGGGAGCTGTTTTTT. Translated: CASSQSGVVNTGELFF.

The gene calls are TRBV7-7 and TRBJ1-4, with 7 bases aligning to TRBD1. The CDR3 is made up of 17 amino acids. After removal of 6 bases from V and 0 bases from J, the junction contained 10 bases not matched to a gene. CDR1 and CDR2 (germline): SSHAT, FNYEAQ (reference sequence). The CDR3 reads CASRPGTDYSTNEKLFF. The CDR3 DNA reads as TGTGCCAGCAGGCCCGGGACAGATTATTCAACTAATGAAAAACTGTTTTTT.

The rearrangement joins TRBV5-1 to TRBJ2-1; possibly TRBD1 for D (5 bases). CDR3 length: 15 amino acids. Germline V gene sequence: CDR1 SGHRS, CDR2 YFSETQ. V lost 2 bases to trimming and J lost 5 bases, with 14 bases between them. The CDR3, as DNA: TGCGCCAGCAGCTTACGGCAGGGATCCGACAATGAGCAGTTCTTC. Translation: CASSLRQGSDNEQFF.

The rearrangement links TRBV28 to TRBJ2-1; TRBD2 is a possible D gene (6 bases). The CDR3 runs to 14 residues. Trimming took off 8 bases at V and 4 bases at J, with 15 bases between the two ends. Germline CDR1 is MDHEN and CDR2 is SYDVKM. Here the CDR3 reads CASHQAGFYNEQFF. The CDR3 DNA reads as TGTGCCAGCCATCAGGCGGGGTTTTACAATGAGCAGTTCTTC. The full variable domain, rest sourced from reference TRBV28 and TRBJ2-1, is DVKVTQSSRYLVKRTGEKVFLECVQDMDHENMFWYRQDPGLGLRLIYFSYDVKMKEKGDIPEGYSVSREKKERFSLILESASTNQTSMYLCASHQAGFYNEQFFGPGTRLTVL.

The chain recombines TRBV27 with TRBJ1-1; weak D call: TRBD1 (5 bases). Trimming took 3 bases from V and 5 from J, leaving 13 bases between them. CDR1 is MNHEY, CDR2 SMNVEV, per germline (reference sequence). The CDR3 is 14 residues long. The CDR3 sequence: CASSFWQGGTEAFF. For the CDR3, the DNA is TGTGCCAGCAGTTTTTGGCAGGGTGGGACTGAAGCTTTCTTT.

The CDR3 loop reads CASSQDLAGGREKLFF. The CDR3 bases are TGCGCCAGCAGCCAAGATCTGGCAGGGGGACGGGAAAAACTGTTTTTT. The chain couples TRBV4-1 to TRBJ1-4; 7 nucleotides agree with TRBD1. V lost 0 bases to trimming and J lost 8 bases; unmatched junction nucleotides: 9. Germline CDR1 MGHRA, CDR2 YSYEKL. The CDR3 has 16 residues.

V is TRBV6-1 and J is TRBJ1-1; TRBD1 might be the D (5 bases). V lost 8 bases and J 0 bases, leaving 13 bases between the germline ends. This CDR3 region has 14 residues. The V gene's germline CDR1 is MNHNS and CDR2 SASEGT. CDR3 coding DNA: TGTGCCAGCGGAAGGGACTACATGAACACTGAAGCTTTCTTT. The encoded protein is CASGRDYMNTEAFF.